This T cell receptor beta chain was captured in a study of tumor and adjacent non-tumor tissue in lung cancer. About the research overall: Samples averaged roughly 4.4 million productive TCRbeta reads each.

Regarding this clonotype: Its antigen is unknown. One end of the junction varies from germline; a read error may be responsible.

RNA was extracted from bulk tissue without any cell sorting. The normal lung tissue was taken more than 3 cm from the tumor edge. Donors were chemotherapy-naive, newly diagnosed lung cancer surgical patients in China, August–late 2014. Overall study findings and caveats: Compared with tumor, normal lung showed significantly lower TCR diversity.

This CDR3 has 13 amino acids. The germline gives CDR1 LNHNV, CDR2 YYDKDF (reference sequence). Three rounds of nested PCR, following a modified ARM-PCR protocol, produced the TCRbeta library. TCRdb reprocessed the multiplex PCR reads via MiXCR and lists one record per CDR3 protein. The profile shows 75,000 to 95,000 distinct CDR3 sequences, roughly three quarters of them singletons. The genes are TRBV15 and TRBJ1-1; maybe TRBD1 (6 bases). The clonotype was recovered from a woman between 50 and 59 years old with non-small cell lung cancer. What was sequenced was distant non-tumor lung tissue. CDR3 region: CDTGRDMNTEAFF. In nucleotides, the CDR3 is TGTGACACCGGGAGGGACATGAACACTGAAGCTTTCTTT.